The table lists the clone carrying this T cell receptor (beta chain) with a few counts. No antigen is known for it. The data originate from a study of CD8 T cells in ankylosing spondylitis. Findings and limits, study-wide: The study identified a TCR beta motif of roughly eight highly homologous variants that appeared characteristic of ankylosing spondylitis blood. Relatively scarce in peripheral blood, disease-linked clones were CD8+. Within matched ankylosing spondylitis synovial fluid, disease-linked clones were reportedly significantly enriched.

MiXCR, applied by TCRdb to the 5' RACE reads, yields one record per CDR3 protein. The sample contains 350,000 or so distinct CDR3 sequences, about 14% of which appear only once. Trimming cost V 4 bases and J 3 bases, with 10 bases left between them. CDR1 is SGHDT and CDR2 is YYEEEE in the germline V gene. CDR3 length: 14 amino acids. This rearrangement joins TRBV5-6 to TRBJ1-4; no firm D call. Specimen: blood, either unsorted or a sorted T cell fraction (not recorded which). The receptor was derived from a male donor with ankylosing spondylitis or in good health (not recorded which). CDR3 sequence reads: CASSRRVSNEKLFF. CDR3 in DNA: TGTGCCAGCAGCCGACGGGTATCTAATGAAAAACTGTTTTTT.